These 31 T cell receptor beta chains share one sample of origin, sequenced in a study of blood T cells in healthy people across ages (dated by TCRdb to the mid-2010s). Receptor amplification or capture employed 5' RACE. TCRdb shows the sequencer as Illumina HiSeq 2500. A second PCR of about 7 to 12 cycles was run with a J-beta primer mix and a sample-barcoded 5' primer. The public sequencing data were trimmed at Q25 with fastp and processed into clonotypes with MiXCR by TCRdb, which kept only in-frame beta chains. Every entry covers one CDR3 protein and lists the most common genes and DNA from its rows. The table for this sample lists 450,000 to 600,000 distinct CDR3 sequences; about 29% of them were counted only once. The ten most abundant clones make up approximately 3.7% of the sample. These data are also associated with another study on T cells of mothers and their children.

Sequencing was done on a sample of blood. These receptor sequences come from a boy aged 2-9 years in good health.

This clonotype was seen at least ten times. The chain has TRBV20-1 and TRBJ2-4; 16 positions agree with TRBD2. The germline CDR1 and CDR2 sequences are DFQATT and SNEGSKA (reference sequence). This CDR3 comprises 17 residues. V trimming: 4 bases; J trimming: 4 bases; junction bases outside the gene matches: 7. CDR3 in DNA: TGCAGTGCTATTCTCCCGGGACTAGCGGGAGGGAAAAACATTCAGTACTTC. It specifies CSAILPGLAGGKNIQYF.

There are a few counts of this clonotype. V gene TRBV20-1 combines with J gene TRBJ1-3, with D possibly being TRBD1 (6 bases). This CDR3 is 17 amino acids long. Germline V gene sequence: CDR1 DFQATT, CDR2 SNEGSKA (reference sequence). Trimming pared 5 bases from V and 0 bases from J, leaving 20 bases between. The CDR3 reads CSADPPGGGPSGNTIYF. The CDR3 DNA is TGCAGTGCTGATCCGCCTGGGGGGGGGCCCTCTGGAAACACCATATATTTT.

The DNA for the CDR3 is TGCAGTGCTAGAGATTTGCGGGCCGCGGGGCAAGAGACCCAGTACTTC. The encoded protein is CSARDLRAAGQETQYF. The gene calls are TRBV20-1 and TRBJ2-5, with a weak D call TRBD2 (6 bases). The CDR3 spans 16 residues. The ends were cut back, 0 bases at V and 2 bases at J, with 16 bases in the middle. Germline V lookup: CDR1 DFQATT, CDR2 SNEGSKA (reference sequence).

The chain is built from TRBV10-3 and TRBJ2-1, with TRBD2 matching over 11 bases. This CDR3 is 14 amino acids long. The V gene end was trimmed by 4 bases and the J gene end by 9 bases; junction bases not matched to a gene: 5. Looked up from germline, CDR1 is ENHRY and CDR2 is SYGVKD. The CDR3 is CAISALAGEVEQFF. For the CDR3, the DNA is TGTGCCATCAGTGCACTAGCGGGAGAGGTTGAGCAGTTCTTC.

J is TRBJ2-5 and V is TRBV3-1; TRBD2 matches at 10 bases. The end of the DNA aligns better with TRBJ2-1, so the J call may be wrong. Germline lookup yields CDR1 LGHDT and CDR2 YNNKEL (reference sequence). The CDR3 is made up of 15 amino acids. The CDR3 coding sequence is TGTGCCAGCAGCCCGGTAGCGGGGGGTTACAATGAGCAGTTCTTC. As protein: CASSPVAGGYNEQFF.

The gene calls are TRBV15 and TRBJ1-2; D is unresolved. CDR1 and CDR2 (germline): LNHNV, YYDKDF (reference sequence). The CDR3 spans 12 residues. The V and J ends lost 5 bases and 7 bases respectively, with 11 bases between them. The CDR3 reads CATSPEGGGYTF. Here the CDR3 DNA reads TGTGCCACCAGCCCCGAGGGTGGTGGCTACACCTTC. Drawing the rest from reference TRBV15 and TRBJ1-2, the complete variable domain is DAMVIQNPRYQVTQFGKPVTLSCSQTLNHNVMYWYQQKSSQAPKLLFHYYDKDFNNEADTPDNFQSRRPNTSFCFLDIRSPGLGDTAMYLCATSPEGGGYTFGSGTRLTVV.

V gene TRBV11-1 combines with J gene TRBJ2-5, with D possibly TRBD2 on 7 matching bases. V was clipped by 2 bases and J by 5 bases, with 15 bases between them. CDR3 size: 15 residues. Per germline, CDR1 SGHAT and CDR2 FQDESV (reference sequence). CDR3 sequence (DNA): TGTGCCAGCAGCTTAAATCGGGGGGCTCGGGAGACCCAGTACTTC. It codes for CASSLNRGARETQYF. The variable domain in full, completed from reference TRBV11-1 and TRBJ2-5, reads EAEVAQSPRYKITEKSQAVAFWCDPISGHATLYWYRQILGQGPELLVQFQDESVVDDSQLPKDRFSAERLKGVDSTLKIQPAELGDSAMYLCASSLNRGARETQYFGPGTRLLVL.

This chain links TRBV29-1 with TRBJ2-1; 13 bases map to TRBD2. V shed 4 bases and J 7 bases; nucleotides not matched to a gene: 1. The CDR3 contains 13 residues. Germline V lookup: CDR1 SQVTM, CDR2 ANQGSEA. As DNA, the CDR3 is TGCAGCGTTGTGGGACTAGCGGGAAATGAGCAGTTCTTC. Protein sequence: CSVVGLAGNEQFF.

This clonotype was counted between two and nine times. The chain uses TRBV20-1 and TRBJ2-7; a weak D match, TRBD2 (6 bases). V was shortened by 3 bases and J by 4 bases, with 16 bases between the two germline ends. CDR1 and CDR2 from the germline V gene are DFQATT and SNEGSKA (reference sequence). CDR3 length: 14 amino acids. CDR3 in DNA: TGCAGTGCTAGCGCGGGAATAAGCGATTACGAGCAGTACTTC. It codes for CSASAGISDYEQYF.

V and J are TRBV6-1 and TRBJ2-5; perhaps TRBD2 as D (7 bases). This CDR3 has 19 amino acids. Germline V gene sequence: CDR1 MNHNS, CDR2 SASEGT. Trimming removed 6 bases at V and 4 bases at J, with 30 bases between. The CDR3 region has the DNA TGTGCCAGCAGCCACATTCCGCTGGGAACCGGGGGGCTAAGAGAGACCCAGTACTTC. The encoded protein is CASSHIPLGTGGLRETQYF.

The chain couples TRBV30 to TRBJ2-3, with D tentatively TRBD1 or TRBD2 (6 bases each). The germline V gene encodes CDR1 GTSNPN and CDR2 SVGIG (reference sequence). CDR3 size: 16 residues. V was cut by 0 bases and J by 0 bases, with 13 bases left in between. This CDR3 is CAWSVRAGGSTDTQYF. The CDR3 DNA follows: TGTGCCTGGAGTGTACGGGCCGGGGGCAGCACAGATACGCAGTATTTT.

This clonotype was picked up many times. The rearrangement links TRBV12-3 or TRBV12-4 to TRBJ2-7, with 7 bases matching TRBD1. After removal of 6 bases from V and 0 bases from J, the junction contained 8 bases not matched to a gene. The CDR3 runs 15 residues. The CDR3 reads CASSFRQGSSYEQYF. The CDR3 DNA sequence: TGTGCCAGCAGCTTCCGACAGGGTAGCTCCTACGAGCAGTACTTC.

This clonotype has a handful of counts. The rearrangement uses TRBV10-3 and TRBJ1-1; D unresolved. The V gene's germline CDR1 is ENHRY and CDR2 SYGVKD. Trimming removed 2 bases from V and 1 base from J, with 8 bases in between. This CDR3 is 14 amino acids long. Here the CDR3 DNA reads TGTGCCATCAGTGAGGGTCGGACGAACACTGAAGCTTTCTTT. As protein: CAISEGRTNTEAFF.

There are a few counts of this clonotype. The V gene is TRBV11-2, the J gene TRBJ1-1; D remains ambiguous. Germline CDR1 reads SGHAT; CDR2 reads FQNNGV. The V end was cut by 1 base, the J end by 1 base, with 10 bases between. This CDR3 region has 15 residues. The CDR3 spells CASSLGFGGNTEAFF. Written as DNA, the CDR3 is TGTGCCAGCAGCTTAGGGTTCGGAGGGAACACTGAAGCTTTCTTT.

This clonotype showed up just a few times. The chain is built from TRBV7-2 and TRBJ2-5; 11 nucleotides agree with TRBD2. V was clipped by 1 base and J by 4 bases; unmatched bases: 5. The CDR3 has 16 amino acids. Germline V gene lookup returns CDR1 SGHTA and CDR2 FQGNSA. The CDR3 nucleotides are TGTGCCAGCAGCTTAGGGGAGCTAGCGGGAGGAGAGACCCAGTACTTC. This sequence encodes CASSLGELAGGETQYF.

The chain has TRBV2 and TRBJ2-5, with TRBD2 identical over 11 bases. Matching the DNA end better, TRBJ2-1 makes the J call doubtful. CDR3 size: 13 residues. Germline V lookup: CDR1 SNHLY, CDR2 FYNNEI. The CDR3 is CASSVGLAGEQFF. The CDR3 DNA reads TGTGCCAGCAGTGTAGGACTAGCGGGTGAGCAGTTCTTC.

The chain uses TRBV20-1 and TRBJ1-1; a weak D match, TRBD1 (5 bases). The CDR3 runs to 14 residues. The V end was cut by 7 bases, the J end by 0 bases, with 15 bases between. Looked up from germline, CDR1 is DFQATT and CDR2 is SNEGSKA (reference sequence). This CDR3 is CSGRDGSMNTEAFF. Written as DNA, the CDR3 is TGCAGTGGTAGGGACGGAAGCATGAACACTGAAGCTTTCTTT.

This clonotype was seen more than once but under ten times. The chain recombines TRBV29-1 with TRBJ1-2, with no clear D. Germline-derived CDR1 and CDR2 are SQVTM and ANQGSEA. V shed 5 bases and J shed 4 bases, with 11 bases lying between them. There are 12 residues in the CDR3. The CDR3 sequence: CSVIRTAYGYTF. The CDR3 DNA reads as TGCAGCGTTATTCGGACCGCCTATGGCTACACCTTC.

The chain is built from TRBV2 and TRBJ2-1; D is uncertain. The V end lost 4 bases, the J end lost 1 base, and 11 bases lay between the germline ends. There are 15 residues in the CDR3. Per germline, CDR1 SNHLY and CDR2 FYNNEI. The CDR3 DNA reads TGTGCCAGCAGTGCGCGCCAGAAATCCTACAATGAGCAGTTCTTC. Its protein is CASSARQKSYNEQFF.

The gene calls are TRBV19 and TRBJ1-2; D unresolved. Trimming removed 6 bases at V and 0 bases at J, with 11 bases between. The CDR3 totals 14 residues. CDR1 LNHDA and CDR2 SQIVND come from the germline V gene (reference sequence). This chain's CDR3 is CASSMGQSNYGYTF. CDR3 DNA: TGTGCCAGTAGCATGGGCCAGTCTAACTATGGCTACACCTTC.

The J gene is TRBJ1-4, the V gene TRBV11-2, with D uncertain. This CDR3 is built from 16 residues. V gave up 4 bases and J gave up 4 bases, with 16 bases separating them. Per germline, CDR1 SGHAT and CDR2 FQNNGV. The CDR3 protein is CASSSTNGNLNEKLFF. The CDR3 nucleotides are TGTGCCAGCAGCTCGACCAACGGGAATCTTAATGAAAAACTGTTTTTT.

This clonotype was detected a few times. V usage is TRBV7-9 and J usage is TRBJ1-5, with D unclear. Trimming removed 5 bases at V and 0 bases at J, with 8 bases between. The CDR3 spans 14 residues. Germline CDR1 reads SEHNR; CDR2 reads FQNEAQ (reference sequence). The CDR3 region is CASSPRNSNQPQHF. In nucleotides, the CDR3 is TGTGCCAGCAGCCCCAGAAATAGCAATCAGCCCCAGCATTTT.

The chain employs TRBV5-5 and TRBJ1-1; 7 nucleotides align to TRBD1. The junction had 5 bases not matched to a gene; V was cut back by 5 bases and J by 1 base. The germline gives CDR1 SGHKS, CDR2 YYEKEE (reference sequence). The CDR3 is 14 amino acids. Written as DNA, the CDR3 is TGTGCCAGCAGAAGGGGGCAACAGAACACTGAAGCTTTCTTT. Protein product: CASRRGQQNTEAFF. Together with reference TRBV5-5 and TRBJ1-1, the CDR3 gives the full variable domain: DAGVTQSPTHLIKTRGQQVTLRCSPISGHKSVSWYQQVLGQGPQFIFQYYEKEERGRGNFPDRFSARQFPNYSSELNVNALLLGDSALYLCASRRGQQNTEAFFGQGTRLTVV.

This clonotype was seen a few times. This chain joins TRBV10-3 and TRBJ1-3; D is perhaps TRBD1 (5 bases). The CDR3 runs to 12 residues. V lost 11 bases and J 4 bases, leaving 12 bases between the germline ends. Germline CDR1 reads ENHRY; CDR2 reads SYGVKD. CDR3 coding DNA: TGTGCCGTACAAGAGGGGGGAAACACCATATATTTT. Translated: CAVQEGGNTIYF.

The V gene is TRBV7-2, the J gene TRBJ2-3, with D maybe TRBD2 (6 bases). The germline V gene has CDR1 SGHTA and CDR2 FQGNSA. V lost 5 bases to trimming and J lost 0 bases, with 18 bases between them. The CDR3 extends over 17 amino acids. The CDR3 sequence: CASSTPLGTPSTDTQYF. In DNA form, the CDR3 reads TGTGCCAGCAGCACTCCCCTCGGGACTCCTAGCACAGATACGCAGTATTTT. Complete variable domain (other parts from reference TRBV7-2 and TRBJ2-3): GAGVSQSPSNKVTEKGKDVELRCDPISGHTALYWYRQSLGQGLEFLIYFQGNSAPDKSGLPSDRFSAERTGGSVSTLTIQRTQQEDSAVYLCASSTPLGTPSTDTQYFGPGTRLTVL.

This clonotype was observed a single time. The CDR3 nucleotides are TGTGCCAGCAGTGCACGGAAGGGGACTAGGGAAGAGACCCAGTACTTC. Translation: CASSARKGTREETQYF. The gene calls are TRBV7-9 and TRBJ2-5, with 8 nucleotides matching TRBD2. CDR3 length equals 16 residues. Germline lookup yields CDR1 SEHNR and CDR2 FQNEAQ (reference sequence). V was clipped by 6 bases and J by 3 bases; unmatched bases: 12.

Comment on this clonotype: In this CDR3 the conserved last residue, phenylalanine or tryptophan, is missing, so a read error is likely. The rearrangement joins TRBV7-9 to TRBJ2-2; D possibly uses TRBD1 or TRBD2 (5 bases each). CDR1 is SEHNR, CDR2 FQNEAQ, per germline (reference sequence). This CDR3 has 13 residues. The V and J ends lost 5 bases and 3 bases respectively, with 7 bases between them. The CDR3 spells CASSLGHTGELFS. CDR3 coding DNA: TGTGCCAGCAGCCTGGGACACACCGGGGAGCTGTTTTCT.

The chain recombines TRBV5-5 with TRBJ2-6; no clear D gene. Germline-derived CDR1 and CDR2 are SGHKS and YYEKEE (reference sequence). V was shortened by 3 bases and J by 0 bases, with 10 bases between the two germline ends. The CDR3 has 16 amino acids. This chain's CDR3 is CASSSLRFSGANVLTF. The CDR3 region has the DNA TGTGCCAGCAGCTCCCTTAGGTTCTCTGGGGCCAACGTCCTGACTTTC.

The chain links TRBV27 to TRBJ1-4; no clear D. Trimming took off 5 bases at V and 0 bases at J, with 16 bases between the two ends. Germline V gene lookup returns CDR1 MNHEY and CDR2 SMNVEV (reference sequence). The CDR3 extends over 17 amino acids. DNA for the CDR3: TGTGCCAGCAGTCCACGGGTAGCTAGGGCAACTAATGAAAAACTGTTTTTT. Protein sequence: CASSPRVARATNEKLFF.

The chain is built from TRBV20-1 and TRBJ2-7; 11 nucleotides agree with TRBD1. The V gene end was trimmed by 4 bases and the J gene end by 4 bases; junction bases not matched to a gene: 6. CDR3 length equals 14 residues. Germline CDR1 reads DFQATT; CDR2 reads SNEGSKA (reference sequence). The CDR3 DNA follows: TGCAGTGCTACACGGACAGGGGGCTCTTACGAGCAGTACTTC. Translated: CSATRTGGSYEQYF.

The J gene is TRBJ1-1, the V gene TRBV29-1; 8 nucleotides agree with TRBD1. This CDR3 has 14 amino acids. The germline V gene encodes CDR1 SQVTM and CDR2 ANQGSEA. The junction had 10 bases not matched to a gene; V was cut back by 6 bases and J by 4 bases. The chain's CDR3 is CSVQRQGRGTEAFF. CDR3 DNA sequence: TGCAGCGTCCAAAGACAGGGGCGGGGCACTGAAGCTTTCTTT.